This T cell receptor (beta chain) stems from a study of memory CD8 T cells in hepatitis C reinfection. Study details: A positive HCV RNA test after two negatives ≥60 days apart defined reinfection. Samples late or after reinfection came 12 to 24 weeks post-detection.

Data came from immunoSEQ multiplex PCR; TCRdb stores just in-frame clones and leaves some out. The data hold 46,000 or so clones, with roughly nine tenths observed a single time. Time point meaning: late/post reinfection, 12 to 24 weeks after detection. Sorted cells were sequenced directly ex vivo without any in vitro expansion. Donors were people who inject drugs in the Montreal HEPCO cohort. Total naive CD8 T cells were sorted as viable CD3+ CD8+ CD45RO- cells from two donors. The CDR3 covers 14 residues. Trimming stripped 5 bases from V and 6 bases from J, with 14 bases between. Germline V gives CDR1 MNHEY, CDR2 SMNVEV (reference sequence).

This receptor was taken from a man between 18 and 29 years old with hepatitis C virus infection. V and J are TRBV27 and TRBJ1-5; the D gene is possibly TRBD1 (5 bases). Material: naive CD8+ T cells sorted from blood. The CDR3 spells CASSPSGGGQPQHF. For the CDR3, the DNA is TGTGCCAGCAGTCCTTCCGGGGGTGGTCAGCCCCAGCATTTT.